This TCR beta chain was identified in a study of cytomegalovirus exposure and HLA in healthy donors. Study summary: HLA-typed donors were the source of some 85 million unique TCRs, which an early data release held. Study-wide points: The later analysis indicated that the majority of CMV-associated TCR beta chains appeared HLA-restricted. The investigators catalogued 180 or so TCR beta chains as cytomegalovirus-associated. Earlier findings revealed that most TCR beta V segments proved productive either about 90% or about 30% of the time.

Primers: 60 Vbeta forward and 13 Jbeta reverse. Measured with immunoSEQ multiplex PCR; TCRdb has only the in-frame clones, and not every one. The data hold roughly 150,000 clones, with around four fifths observed a single time. As regards this clone: Its target is unknown.

The CDR3 consists of 12 residues. Germline lookup yields CDR1 SGHDT and CDR2 YYEEEE. V was cut by 1 base and J by 12 bases, with 8 bases left in between. This sequence was found in a boy younger than 10 in good health and CMV-seronegative. The sequenced sample was PBMCs. This chain connects TRBV5-6 to TRBJ2-6; no clear D. CDR3 protein: CASSLSRPVLTF. The CDR3 DNA is TGTGCCAGCAGCTTGTCTCGTCCCGTCCTGACTTTC.